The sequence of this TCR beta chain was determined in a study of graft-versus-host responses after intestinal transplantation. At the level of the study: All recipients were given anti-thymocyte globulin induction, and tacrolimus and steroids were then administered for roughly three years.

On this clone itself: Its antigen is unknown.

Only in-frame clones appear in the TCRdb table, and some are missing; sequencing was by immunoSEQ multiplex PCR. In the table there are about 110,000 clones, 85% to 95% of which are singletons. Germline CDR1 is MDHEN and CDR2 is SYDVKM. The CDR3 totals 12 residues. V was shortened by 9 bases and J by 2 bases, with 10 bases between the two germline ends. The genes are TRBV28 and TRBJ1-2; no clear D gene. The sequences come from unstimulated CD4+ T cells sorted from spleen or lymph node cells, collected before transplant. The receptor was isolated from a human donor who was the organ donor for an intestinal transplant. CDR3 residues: CASGSENYGYTF. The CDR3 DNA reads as TGTGCCAGTGGATCTGAAAACTATGGCTACACCTTC.